This is a list of T cell receptor beta chains from one sample in a study of vaccination and CD4 T cells after COVID-19. TCRdb independently ran MiXCR on the PCR reads; one entry per CDR3 protein. The top ten hold under 40% of the sample, which has 7,600 or so distinct CDR3 sequences, approximately 40% seen once. These receptors lack a known antigen. Sample: CD4+ T cells from blood, cultured in vitro. The receptors come from a human donor in good health. Each CDR3 is given with its conserved first and last residue. Each record gives: J gene, D gene, clone size, V gene, CDR3 DNA, CDR3 protein. A D gene is named only where the DNA matches it firmly. Clone size is stated in some rows and not others, as once, few, many or a class when expanded.

>TRBJ2-5|NA|NA|TRBV5-4
TGTGCCAGCAGCCCCGAGGGACTGGGAGAGACCCAGTACTTC
CASSPEGLGETQYF
>TRBJ2-7|NA|NA|TRBV28
TGTGCCAGCAGCCGAAGGGACAATTCCTACGAGCAGTACTTC
CASSRRDNSYEQYF
>TRBJ2-5|TRBD1|few|TRBV6-2/TRBV6-3
TGTGCCAGCAGTTACTCCACAGGGGACCAAGAGACCCAGTACTTC
CASSYSTGDQETQYF
>TRBJ2-3|TRBD1|once|TRBV28
TGTGCCAGCAGTCAAGACAGGGGAACAGATACGCAGTATTTT
CASSQDRGTDTQYF
>TRBJ2-7|NA|NA|TRBV24-1
TGTGCCACCAGTGACCGGGGCTTCTACGAGCAGTACTTC
CATSDRGFYEQYF
>TRBJ2-7|TRBD2|NA|TRBV20-1
TGCAGTGGGGGGACTAGTTGGGGTGACGAGCAGTACTTC
CSGGTSWGDEQYF
>TRBJ1-2|NA|few|TRBV7-9
TGTGCCAGCAGCTTAGCGAGTAACTATGGCTACACCTTC
CASSLASNYGYTF
>TRBJ1-1|NA|few|TRBV24-1
TGTGCCACCAGTGGCCCAGGGATGTCTGAAGCTTTCTTT
CATSGPGMSEAFF
>TRBJ1-1|NA|NA|TRBV27
TGTGCCAGCAGCTACCAGGGGAACACTGAAGCTTTCTTT
CASSYQGNTEAFF
>TRBJ1-2|TRBD1|few|TRBV10-3
TGTGCCATCAGTGAGTCGTCGACAGGGGGGTCACATGGCTACACCTTC
CAISESSTGGSHGYTF
>TRBJ2-2|NA|NA|TRBV27
TGTGCCAGCAGTCCTCGTTACAGCTTAATCACCGGGGAGCTGTTTTTT
CASSPRYSLITGELFF
>TRBJ2-1|NA|NA|TRBV19
TGTGCCAGTAGTATCGAGGATAGAGCCTACAATGAGCAGTTCTTC
CASSIEDRAYNEQFF
>TRBJ1-1|NA|NA|TRBV30
TGTGCCTGGAGCGTGGCCAGGAACACTGAAGCTTTCTTT
CAWSVARNTEAFF
>TRBJ2-6|NA|NA|TRBV7-9
TGTGCCAGCAGCTTTGTGGGATCTGGGGCCAACGTCCTGACTTTC
CASSFVGSGANVLTF
>TRBJ1-3|NA|medium-sized|TRBV15
TGTGCCACCAGCAGAGACCCTGGAAACACCATATATTTT
CATSRDPGNTIYF
>TRBJ2-7|NA|NA|TRBV7-2
TGTGCCAGCAGCTTAGCGGGCAGGGGCGAGCAGTACTTC
CASSLAGRGEQYF
>TRBJ2-3|NA|NA|TRBV28
TGTGCCAGCAGTCCTCCGCCGGCAGATACGCAGTATTTT
CASSPPPADTQYF
>TRBJ2-1|TRBD2|NA|TRBV7-2
TGTGCCAGCAGGCCCGGGACTAGCGGCTACAATGAGCAGTTCTTC
CASRPGTSGYNEQFF
>TRBJ2-5|NA|NA|TRBV7-7
TGTGCTAGCAGCTTAGGCGGAGAAGGAGAGACCCAGTACTTC
CASSLGGEGETQYF
>TRBJ2-1|TRBD2|NA|TRBV20-1
TGCAGTGCTCCGAATCCCTCCCCTAGCGGGAGTCGAAATGAGCAGTTCTTC
CSAPNPSPSGSRNEQFF
>TRBJ1-2|NA|NA|TRBV19
TGTGCCAGTAAAGACAAGGGGCGTTGGTATGGCTACACCTTC
CASKDKGRWYGYTF
>TRBJ1-5|NA|NA|TRBV20-1
TGCAGTGCTATACCGGGTTGGAGCAATCAGCCCCAGCATTTT
CSAIPGWSNQPQHF
>TRBJ2-7|NA|NA|TRBV6-5
TGTGCCAGCAGTTACGGGGGAAGGGCCTACGAGCAGTACTTC
CASSYGGRAYEQYF
>TRBJ1-1|TRBD1|NA|TRBV5-4
TGTGCCAGCAGCACCGGACAGGGGAAATTGCACACTGAAGCTTTCTTT
CASSTGQGKLHTEAFF